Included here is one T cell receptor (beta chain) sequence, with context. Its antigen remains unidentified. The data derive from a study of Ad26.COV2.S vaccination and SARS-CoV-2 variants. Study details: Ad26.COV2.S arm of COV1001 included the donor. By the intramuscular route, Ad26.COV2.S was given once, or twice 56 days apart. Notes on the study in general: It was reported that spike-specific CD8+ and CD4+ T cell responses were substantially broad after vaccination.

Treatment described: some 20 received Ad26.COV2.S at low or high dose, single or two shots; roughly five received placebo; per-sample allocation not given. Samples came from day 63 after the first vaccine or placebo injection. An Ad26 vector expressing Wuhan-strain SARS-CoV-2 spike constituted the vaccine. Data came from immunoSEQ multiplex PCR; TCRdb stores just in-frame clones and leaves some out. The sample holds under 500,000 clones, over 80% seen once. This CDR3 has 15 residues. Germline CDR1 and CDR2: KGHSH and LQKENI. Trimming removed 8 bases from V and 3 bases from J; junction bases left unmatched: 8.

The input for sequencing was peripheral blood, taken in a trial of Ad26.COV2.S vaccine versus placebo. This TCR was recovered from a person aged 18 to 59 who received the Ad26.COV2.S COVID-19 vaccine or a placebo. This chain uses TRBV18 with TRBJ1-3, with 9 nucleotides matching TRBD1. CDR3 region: CASGETGGFGNTIYF. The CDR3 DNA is TGTGCCAGCGGCGAGACAGGGGGTTTTGGAAACACCATATATTTT.